The subject of this entry is one T cell receptor beta chain. The data were taken from a study of blood T cell repertoires in COVID-19. Generated by immunoSEQ multiplex PCR, the TCRdb table keeps only in-frame clones and is missing some. Of about 400,000 clones detected, about 88% appear once; the ten largest clones hold over 2.5%. The sequence was obtained from a human donor in a cohort sampled during active COVID-19. The specimen was peripheral blood.

CDR3 nucleotide sequence: TGTGCCAGCAGCCAAACGGACAGGACCAACTATGGCTACACCTTC. Amino acids: CASSQTDRTNYGYTF. The chain is built from TRBV3-1 (or the pseudogene TRBV3-2) and TRBJ1-2; 7 bases match TRBD1. V shed 2 bases, J shed 2 bases, and the junction held 5 bases outside the gene matches. CDR1 and CDR2 from the germline V gene are LGHDT and YNNKEL (reference sequence). The CDR3 spans 15 residues.